This is a list of T cell receptor beta chains from one sample in a study of blood T cell repertoires in COVID-19. Produced via immunoSEQ multiplex PCR; TCRdb's table is partial and in-frame only. The sample lists approximately 200,000 clones, approximately 85% occurring once. Sequences were obtained from PBMCs or T cells enriched from blood (not recorded which). The receptors were sampled from a woman aged 25 to 45 who had recovered from COVID-19. Each CDR3 is given with its conserved first and last residue. A D gene is named only where the DNA matches it firmly. A row's size may be missing; if present it is once, few, many or a size class.

TRBJ1-4 | TRBV5-1 | NA | NA | CASSLAGDNEKLFF | TGCGCCAGCAGCTTGGCCGGGGATAATGAAAAACTGTTTTTT
TRBJ2-1 | TRBV1 | NA | NA | CTSSQVLSGRGYNEQFF | TGCACCAGCAGCCAAGTTCTTAGCGGGAGAGGGTACAATGAGCAGTTCTTC
TRBJ2-3 | TRBV5-1 | TRBD2 | few | CASSLETSGSTDTQYF | TGCGCCAGCAGCTTGGAGACTAGCGGAAGCACAGATACGCAGTATTTT
TRBJ1-6 | TRBV5-4 | NA | few | CASSLSAQANSPLHF | TGTGCCAGCAGCTTGTCGGCACAGGCGAATTCACCCCTCCACTTT
TRBJ2-5 | TRBV2 | NA | NA | CASSEPPGAEKTQYF | TGTGCCAGCAGTGAGCCCCCGGGAGCAGAGAAGACCCAGTACTTC
TRBJ1-2 | TRBV5-1 | NA | few | CASSLPGGADGYTF | TGCGCCAGCAGCCTGCCCGGAGGGGCCGATGGCTACACCTTC
TRBJ2-7 | TRBV19 | NA | NA | CASSIDWRGPYEQYF | TGTGCCAGTAGTATTGATTGGAGGGGCCCGTACGAGCAGTACTTC
TRBJ1-6 | TRBV27 | NA | NA | CASSTTGLLYNSPLHF | TGTGCCAGCAGTACGACAGGATTGCTTTATAATTCACCCCTCCACTTT
TRBJ2-2 | TRBV10-3 | TRBD1 | NA | CAISEFRGRNGELFF | TGTGCCATCAGTGAGTTCAGGGGGCGGAACGGGGAGCTGTTTTTT
TRBJ1-1 | TRBV5-1 | TRBD1 | NA | CASSLRQGALGTEAFF | TGCGCCAGCAGCTTGCGGCAGGGGGCGTTGGGCACTGAAGCTTTCTTT
TRBJ2-1 | TRBV28 | TRBD1 | NA | CASSSGPRTGGKFF | TGTGCCAGCAGTTCGGGCCCCCGGACAGGGGGGAAGTTCTTC
TRBJ2-7 | TRBV28 | TRBD2 | NA | CASRTSGREYF | TGTGCCAGCAGAACTAGCGGGAGGGAGTACTTC
TRBJ2-2 | TRBV3-1/TRBV3-2 | TRBD2 | NA | CASHQGAGGSTGELFF | TGTGCCAGCCACCAAGGGGCGGGAGGGAGCACCGGGGAGCTGTTTTTT
TRBJ2-2 | TRBV5-3 | TRBD1 | NA | CARKTGVPGELFF | TGTGCCAGAAAGACAGGGGTTCCCGGGGAGCTGTTTTTT
TRBJ2-1 | TRBV29-1 | NA | NA | CSVLRSLSYNEQFF | TGCAGCGTTCTACGGTCCCTCTCCTACAATGAGCAGTTCTTC
TRBJ2-5 | TRBV5-1 | TRBD2 | NA | CASSTGTSGFQETQYF | TGCGCCAGCAGCACCGGGACTAGCGGGTTTCAAGAGACCCAGTACTTC
TRBJ2-1 | TRBV7-3 | NA | NA | CASSLIDGRVEQFF | TGTGCCAGCAGCTTAATAGATGGGCGGGTTGAGCAGTTCTTC
TRBJ2-1 | TRBV14 | NA | NA | CASSPGLQRDEQFF | TGTGCCAGCAGCCCCGGACTACAGAGGGATGAGCAGTTCTTC
TRBJ2-7 | TRBV5-4 | TRBD1 | NA | CASSKGQTTYEQYF | TGTGCCAGCAGCAAGGGACAGACAACCTACGAGCAGTACTTC
TRBJ2-7 | TRBV7-2 | TRBD2 | NA | CASSPGGFRVYEQYF | TGTGCCAGCAGCCCGGGGGGATTTAGGGTCTACGAGCAGTACTTC
TRBJ1-2 | TRBV30 | NA | once | CAWSGGPYGYTF | TGTGCCTGGAGTGGGGGCCCCTATGGCTACACCTTC
TRBJ2-3 | TRBV3-1/TRBV3-2 | TRBD2 | NA | CASSQVAGGNTDTQYF | TGTGCCAGCAGCCAAGTTGCGGGAGGGAACACAGATACGCAGTATTTT
TRBJ2-1 | TRBV11-2 | TRBD2 | NA | CASSPSGSSYNEQFF | TGTGCCAGCAGCCCCAGCGGGAGCTCCTACAATGAGCAGTTCTTC
TRBJ2-2 | TRBV6-5 | NA | NA | CASSNAYRAGELFF | TGTGCCAGCAGTAACGCTTACAGGGCCGGGGAGCTGTTTTTT
TRBJ2-7 | TRBV6-5 | NA | NA | CASSLPDVGGEQYF | TGTGCCAGCAGCCTGCCAGATGTTGGGGGGGAGCAGTACTTC
TRBJ2-2 | TRBV24-1 | TRBD1 | NA | CATSDSGRTGANTGELFF | TGTGCCACCAGTGATTCGGGACGGACAGGGGCGAACACCGGGGAGCTGTTTTTT
TRBJ2-7 | TRBV7-2 | NA | few | CASSLSPRGSYEQYF | TGTGCCAGCAGCTTAAGCCCCAGGGGATCCTACGAGCAGTACTTC
TRBJ1-2 | TRBV28 | TRBD1 | NA | CASSTGVVNYGYTF | TGTGCCAGCAGTACAGGGGTCGTTAACTATGGCTACACCTTC
TRBJ1-4 | TRBV28 | NA | NA | CASSLSGMANEKLFF | TGTGCCAGCAGTTTATCCGGTATGGCTAATGAAAAACTGTTTTTT
TRBJ1-5 | TRBV24-1 | NA | NA | CATSDTDQPQHF | TGTGCCACCAGTGACACGGATCAGCCCCAGCATTTT
TRBJ2-3 | TRBV27 | NA | NA | CASSSKCYQVLFTDTQYF | TGTGCCAGCAGTTCCAAGTGTTACCAGGTATTATTCACAGATACGCAGTATTTT
TRBJ2-3 | TRBV7-3 | TRBD2 | NA | CASSLRGGRAPPDTQYF | TGTGCCAGCAGCTTAAGGGGCGGGAGGGCCCCCCCAGATACGCAGTATTTT
TRBJ2-5 | TRBV7-8 | TRBD2 | NA | CASSQAGGVETQYF | TGTGCCAGCAGCCAAGCGGGGGGGGTAGAGACCCAGTACTTC
TRBJ1-1 | TRBV27 | NA | once | CASSLSVQTEAFF | TGTGCCAGCAGTTTATCAGTACAGACTGAAGCTTTCTTT
TRBJ2-5 | TRBV2 | TRBD1 | NA | CASSRGPKETQYF | TGTGCCAGCAGCAGGGGGCCGAAAGAGACCCAGTACTTC
TRBJ1-3 | TRBV7-6 | NA | NA | CASSRSGGLSGNTIYF | TGTGCCAGCAGCCGGTCGGGGGGCCTCTCTGGAAACACCATATATTTT
TRBJ2-2 | TRBV2 | TRBD1 | NA | CASNDRENTGELFF | TGTGCCAGCAACGACAGGGAGAACACCGGGGAGCTGTTTTTT
TRBJ1-4 | TRBV2 | NA | NA | CASSGQLEKLFF | TGTGCCAGCAGTGGACAGTTAGAAAAACTGTTTTTT
TRBJ1-4 | TRBV2 | TRBD1 | NA | CASRGDRVEKLFF | TGTGCCAGCAGGGGGGACAGGGTTGAAAAACTGTTTTTT
TRBJ2-1 | TRBV19 | NA | NA | CASSILADNNEQFF | TGTGCCAGTAGTATATTAGCGGACAACAATGAGCAGTTCTTC
TRBJ1-6 | TRBV25-1 | TRBD1 | NA | CASSERDSGNSPLHF | TGTGCCAGCAGTGAAAGGGACAGCGGGAATTCACCCCTCCACTTT
TRBJ1-2 | TRBV4-1 | NA | once | CASSHPRTEPTNYGYTF | TGCGCCAGCAGCCATCCTCGGACAGAACCTACTAACTATGGCTACACCTTC
TRBJ1-2 | TRBV27 | NA | NA | CASSRWRAMANYGYTF | TGTGCCAGCAGTAGGTGGAGGGCTATGGCTAACTATGGCTACACCTTC
TRBJ1-3 | TRBV5-5 | NA | few | CASSLRDNFSGNTIYF | TGTGCCAGCAGCTTGCGGGACAACTTCTCTGGAAACACCATATATTTT
TRBJ1-5 | TRBV3-1/TRBV3-2 | TRBD1 | NA | CASSQGTGTGSNQPQHF | TGTGCCAGCAGCCAAGGGACCGGGACAGGGAGCAATCAGCCCCAGCATTTT